One sample yielded the 29 T cell receptor beta chains listed below, sequenced in a study of cytomegalovirus exposure and HLA in healthy donors listed by TCRdb under 2017. Library method: the immunoSEQ multiplex PCR assay. For the multiplex PCR, a mixture combining 60 forward primers for TCR Vbeta segments and 13 reverse primers for TCR Jbeta segments was used. In TCRdb, the immuneACCESS table is reduced to in-frame sequences with V and J assigned. These tables do not hold every clone; where another copy was compared, an unresolved V gene accounts for under half, and the others remain unexplained. This sample lists approximately 180,000 clones; roughly 77% were detected once. The ten top clones hold roughly 1.5% of the sample. Sequencing was done on a sample of PBMCs. The receptors come from a woman aged 50 to 60 in good health and CMV-seronegative.

Regarding this clone: Other DNA sequences in the same sample also yield this CDR3. V is TRBV9 and J is TRBJ2-3; D unclear. The CDR3 sequence is 13 residues long. V was pared by 0 bases and J by 1 base, with 3 bases between. Per germline, CDR1 SGDLS and CDR2 YYNGEE. The CDR3 reads CASSVAGTDTQYF. The CDR3 bases are TGTGCCAGCAGCGTAGCGGGCACAGATACGCAGTATTTT.

Remarks on this clone: Other DNA sequences of this sample code for an identical CDR3. V and J are TRBV9 and TRBJ1-4; D unresolved. V was cut by 2 bases and J by 6 bases, with 29 bases left in between. The length of the CDR3 is 20 residues. Germline CDR1 reads SGDLS; CDR2 reads YYNGEE. CDR3 nucleotides: TGTGCCAGCAGCGTCGGTTTAAGTTTCGGGAGGTCCGAGCAAGATGAAAAACTGTTTTTT. Protein: CASSVGLSFGRSEQDEKLFF. The full variable domain, rest sourced from reference TRBV9 and TRBJ1-4, is DSGVTQTPKHLITATGQRVTLRCSPRSGDLSVYWYQQSLDQGLQFLIQYYNGEERAKGNILERFSAQQFPDLHSELNLSSLELGDSALYFCASSVGLSFGRSEQDEKLFFGSGTQLSVL.

In this sample, this clone turned up a few times. The gene calls are TRBV2 and TRBJ1-1, with D possibly TRBD1 on 6 matching bases. The germline V and J ends were trimmed by 4 bases and 4 bases, with 16 bases remaining between them. Germline CDR1 and CDR2: SNHLY and FYNNEI. The CDR3 loop spans 15 amino acids. This chain's CDR3 is CASSADLRGGTEAFF. The CDR3 DNA is TGTGCCAGCAGTGCCGACCTGAGGGGGGGCACTGAAGCTTTCTTT.

A few counts support this clone. The chain carries TRBV5-1 and TRBJ1-2; TRBD1 is a possible D gene (6 bases). Germline CDR1 reads SGHRS; CDR2 reads YFSETQ. Trimming stripped 0 bases from V and 6 bases from J, with 12 bases between. The length of the CDR3 is 14 residues. CDR3 amino acids: CASSLDMGANGYTF. CDR3 DNA: TGCGCCAGCAGCTTGGACATGGGGGCGAATGGCTACACCTTC.

The J gene is TRBJ2-4, the V gene TRBV7-2; D is possibly TRBD2 (5 bases). Per germline, CDR1 SGHTA and CDR2 FQGNSA. Trimming removed 0 bases at V and 9 bases at J, with 9 bases between. The CDR3 is 13 amino acids. The CDR3 region has the DNA TGTGCCAGCAGCTTAGCTCCAGGAGGCATTCAGTACTTC. Translation: CASSLAPGGIQYF.

This sequence joins TRBV15 and TRBJ2-5; D may be TRBD1 (6 bases). V was clipped by 0 bases and J by 1 base, with 12 bases between them. Per the germline V gene, CDR1 is LNHNV and CDR2 is YYDKDF (reference sequence). The CDR3 runs 16 residues. Here the CDR3 DNA reads TGTGCCACCAGCAGAGAAGACAGAGGGGGCCAAGAGACCCAGTACTTC. This encodes CATSREDRGGQETQYF.

The chain links TRBV11-2 to TRBJ2-7, with TRBD1 matching 7 bases. V lost 5 bases and J lost 5; bases outside the gene matches: 9. Per the germline V gene, CDR1 is SGHAT and CDR2 is FQNNGV. The CDR3 is 14 amino acids. The CDR3 sequence: CASSPYGTANEQYF. The CDR3 DNA is TGTGCCAGCAGCCCCTACGGGACAGCTAACGAGCAGTACTTC.

V usage is TRBV4-3 and J usage is TRBJ2-3; 13 nucleotides match TRBD2. Trimming at V came to 5 bases and at J to 1 base, leaving 15 bases not matched to a gene. This CDR3 region has 20 residues. The V gene's germline CDR1 is LGHNA and CDR2 YSLEER. The CDR3 region has the DNA TGCGCCAGCAGCAAGCAGATCAGGACTAGCGGGAGTATGGGCACAGATACGCAGTATTTT. Protein sequence: CASSKQIRTSGSMGTDTQYF.

The chain joins TRBV7-9 to TRBJ1-1; maybe TRBD1 (5 bases). The CDR3 spans 15 residues. Germline assignment: CDR1 SEHNR and CDR2 FQNEAQ (reference sequence). The germline V and J ends were trimmed by 0 bases and 0 bases, with 8 bases remaining between them. CDR3 region: CASSLAHRMNTEAFF. In DNA, the CDR3 is TGTGCCAGCAGCTTAGCGCACAGGATGAACACTGAAGCTTTCTTT. Variable domain in full (rest from reference TRBV7-9 and TRBJ1-1): DTGVSQNPRHKITKRGQNVTFRCDPISEHNRLYWYRQTLGQGPEFLTYFQNEAQLEKSRLLSDRFSAERPKGSFSTLEIQRTEQGDSAMYLCASSLAHRMNTEAFFGQGTRLTVV.

CDR3 DNA: TGTGCCAGCAGCTTAGGGGCGGGGAGAGGCTATCGTGGCTACACCTTC. It is translated as CASSLGAGRGYRGYTF. The rearrangement joins TRBV7-9 to TRBJ1-2, with D hard to call. The CDR3 has 16 amino acids. Germline values: CDR1 SEHNR, CDR2 FQNEAQ (reference sequence). With 1 base removed from V and 7 bases from J, the gap between germline ends came to 19 bases. Based on the CDR3 plus reference TRBV7-9 and TRBJ1-2, the full variable domain is DTGVSQNPRHKITKRGQNVTFRCDPISEHNRLYWYRQTLGQGPEFLTYFQNEAQLEKSRLLSDRFSAERPKGSFSTLEIQRTEQGDSAMYLCASSLGAGRGYRGYTFGSGTRLTVV.

J is TRBJ2-1 and V is TRBV28, with D possibly TRBD2 on 5 matching bases. The CDR3 has 16 residues. Germline V lookup: CDR1 MDHEN, CDR2 SYDVKM. V shed 4 bases and J shed 5 bases, with 18 bases lying between them. The CDR3 sequence: CASSSPGTRRHNEQFF. The CDR3, as DNA: TGTGCCAGCAGTTCCCCCGGAACTAGGCGGCACAATGAGCAGTTCTTC.

The chain combines TRBV11-1 with TRBJ1-2; 7 nucleotides line up with TRBD1. Germline CDR1 reads SGHAT; CDR2 reads FQDESV (reference sequence). The CDR3 runs to 14 residues. Unmatched junction bases numbered 7, after V lost 5 bases and J lost 4 bases. The CDR3 DNA reads TGTGCCAGCAGCCTTGGGGACAGCAGCTATGGCTACACCTTC. This gives the protein CASSLGDSSYGYTF.

J is TRBJ2-7 and V is TRBV5-1; 7 bases map to TRBD2. The CDR3 covers 15 residues. Germline-derived CDR1 and CDR2 are SGHRS and YFSETQ. J gave up 2 bases and V 3 bases, and 8 bases lay outside the gene matches. The CDR3 here is CASSSGRGFTYEQYF. In DNA, the CDR3 is TGCGCCAGCAGCTCCGGGCGGGGGTTCACCTACGAGCAGTACTTC.

DNA of the CDR3: TGTGCCAGCAGCTTATTGGGAAAGGACTATCGCGCCGGGGAGCTGTTTTTT. This codes for CASSLLGKDYRAGELFF. The chain has TRBV7-3 and TRBJ2-2; D is perhaps TRBD2 (6 bases). In germline, CDR1 is SGHTA, CDR2 FQGTGA. V was trimmed by 2 bases and J by 6 bases, leaving 19 bases between them. The CDR3 has 17 residues.

V usage is TRBV9 and J usage is TRBJ2-1; 11 bases agree with TRBD2. J gave up 3 bases and V 1 base, and 0 bases lay outside the gene matches. The CDR3 sequence is 15 residues long. CDR1 and CDR2 (germline): SGDLS, YYNGEE. CDR3 DNA sequence: TGTGCCAGCAGCGTAACTAGCGGGGGCTACAATGAGCAGTTCTTC. Protein product: CASSVTSGGYNEQFF.

For the CDR3, the DNA is TGTGCCAGCAGCTCCCGACAGGGCTCCTTGAATGAGCAGTTCTTC. Translating it yields CASSSRQGSLNEQFF. The V call is TRBV7-2, the J call TRBJ2-1, with TRBD1 matching over 7 bases. This CDR3 spans 15 amino acids. Losses at the gene ends were 4 bases for V and 7 bases for J; bases not matched to a gene: 10. Germline V lookup: CDR1 SGHTA, CDR2 FQGNSA.

This clone showed up just a few times. This chain's CDR3 is CASSLVQAGVGTEAFF. In DNA form, the CDR3 reads TGTGCCAGCAGCTTAGTTCAGGCAGGGGTAGGCACTGAAGCTTTCTTT. The chain recombines TRBV7-8 with TRBJ1-1; D may be TRBD1 (6 bases). V was cut by 1 base and J by 4 bases, with 16 bases left in between. Germline-derived CDR1 and CDR2 are SGHVS and FQNEAQ. The CDR3 has 16 amino acids.

This chain links TRBV7-9 with TRBJ2-7, with 10 bases lining up with TRBD1. The trim removed 5 bases at V and 6 bases at J, leaving 4 bases unmatched. Germline V lookup: CDR1 SEHNR, CDR2 FQNEAQ (reference sequence). CDR3 length equals 13 residues. CDR3 protein: CASSRQGAPEQYF. As DNA, the CDR3 is TGTGCCAGCAGCCGACAGGGGGCACCCGAGCAGTACTTC.

The chain has TRBV10-3 and TRBJ2-7; the match to TRBD1 covers 10 bases. The V segment lost 4 bases and the J segment 2 bases; nucleotides outside the gene matches: 5. The CDR3 is 15 residues long. Germline CDR1 ENHRY, CDR2 SYGVKD. CDR3 residues: CAISGAGQGAYEQYF. CDR3 nucleotide sequence: TGTGCCATCAGTGGAGCTGGACAGGGGGCCTACGAGCAGTACTTC.

This clone came up a few times. The chain joins TRBV15 to TRBJ2-2, with 9 bases lining up with TRBD2. V shed 6 bases and J 4 bases; nucleotides not matched to a gene: 9. CDR3 size: 16 residues. Germline values: CDR1 LNHNV, CDR2 YYDKDF (reference sequence). The CDR3 loop is CATRMIAGVLTGELFF. The DNA for the CDR3 is TGTGCCACCAGAATGATAGCGGGGGTTCTCACCGGGGAGCTGTTTTTT.

The V call is TRBV18, the J call TRBJ2-5, with 9 bases matching TRBD1. The CDR3 loop spans 15 amino acids. V was clipped by 3 bases and J by 1 base; unmatched bases: 3. The germline V gene encodes CDR1 KGHSH and CDR2 LQKENI. The CDR3 reads CASSPPTGGQETQYF. The DNA for the CDR3 is TGTGCCAGCTCACCGCCGACAGGGGGCCAAGAGACCCAGTACTTC.

The V gene is TRBV18, the J gene TRBJ2-7; 9 bases align to TRBD1. Unmatched junction bases numbered 2, after V lost 5 bases and J lost 3 bases. CDR3 length: 13 residues. Germline CDR1 KGHSH, CDR2 LQKENI. The CDR3 spells CASSSDRGYEQYF. The CDR3 DNA follows: TGTGCCAGCTCATCGGACAGGGGCTACGAGCAGTACTTC.

The genes are TRBV4-3 and TRBJ2-7; 9 bases are shared with TRBD1. The CDR3 consists of 13 residues. V lost 4 bases, J lost 5 bases, and 3 bases stayed unmatched. The V gene's germline CDR1 is LGHNA and CDR2 YSLEER. CDR3 DNA sequence: TGCGCCAGCAGCCGGGACAGGGCCCACGAGCAGTACTTC. This encodes CASSRDRAHEQYF.

This sequence joins TRBV7-2 and TRBJ1-3, with a possible D match to TRBD1 (6 bases). The CDR3 is 14 residues long. V was cut by 2 bases and J by 8 bases, with 13 bases left in between. CDR1 is SGHTA and CDR2 is FQGNSA in the germline V gene. This CDR3 reads CASSLKGGVDTIYF. In DNA form, the CDR3 reads TGTGCCAGCAGCTTAAAGGGGGGGGTGGACACCATATATTTT.

This clone was seen only a few times. The chain uses TRBV5-1 and TRBJ1-1; D unresolved. The germline CDR1 and CDR2 sequences are SGHRS and YFSETQ. CDR3 length: 15 amino acids. The V end was cut by 0 bases, the J end by 5 bases, with 14 bases between. CDR3 nucleotide sequence: TGCGCCAGCAGCTTGGCCGACCGAGGTGGGACTGAAGCTTTCTTT. It translates to CASSLADRGGTEAFF.

This clone was counted a single time. The genes are TRBV6-6 and TRBJ2-2; perhaps TRBD2 as D (6 bases). V was pared by 7 bases and J by 5 bases, with 11 bases between. Per germline, CDR1 MNHNY and CDR2 SVGAGI (reference sequence). The CDR3 length is 13 residues. The CDR3 protein is CASTPGLTGELFF. As DNA, the CDR3 is TGTGCCAGCACCCCAGGACTAACCGGGGAGCTGTTTTTT.

V usage is TRBV6-1 and J usage is TRBJ2-1; D remains ambiguous. With 2 bases removed from V and 13 bases from J, the gap between germline ends came to 12 bases. CDR1 MNHNS and CDR2 SASEGT come from the germline V gene. CDR3 length: 12 residues. This CDR3 is CASSERRHSQFF. CDR3 nucleotides: TGTGCCAGCAGTGAAAGACGTCACAGCCAGTTCTTC.

The gene calls are TRBV2 and TRBJ2-7, with D possibly being TRBD1 (5 bases). V lost 1 base to trimming and J lost 5 bases, with 12 bases between them. Germline lookup yields CDR1 SNHLY and CDR2 FYNNEI. The CDR3 is 14 amino acids. CDR3 DNA: TGTGCCAGCAGTGAAGGGCAGGGCACCCACGAGCAGTACTTC. Translating gives CASSEGQGTHEQYF.

The chain recombines TRBV7-9 with TRBJ2-2; TRBD1 aligns across 8 bases. Germline lookup yields CDR1 SEHNR and CDR2 FQNEAQ (reference sequence). Trimming took 4 bases from V and 4 from J; bases not matched to a gene: 5. The CDR3 is 15 residues long. The CDR3 loop is CASSSGQVATGELFF. Written as DNA, the CDR3 is TGTGCCAGCAGCTCGGGACAGGTAGCCACCGGGGAGCTGTTTTTT.